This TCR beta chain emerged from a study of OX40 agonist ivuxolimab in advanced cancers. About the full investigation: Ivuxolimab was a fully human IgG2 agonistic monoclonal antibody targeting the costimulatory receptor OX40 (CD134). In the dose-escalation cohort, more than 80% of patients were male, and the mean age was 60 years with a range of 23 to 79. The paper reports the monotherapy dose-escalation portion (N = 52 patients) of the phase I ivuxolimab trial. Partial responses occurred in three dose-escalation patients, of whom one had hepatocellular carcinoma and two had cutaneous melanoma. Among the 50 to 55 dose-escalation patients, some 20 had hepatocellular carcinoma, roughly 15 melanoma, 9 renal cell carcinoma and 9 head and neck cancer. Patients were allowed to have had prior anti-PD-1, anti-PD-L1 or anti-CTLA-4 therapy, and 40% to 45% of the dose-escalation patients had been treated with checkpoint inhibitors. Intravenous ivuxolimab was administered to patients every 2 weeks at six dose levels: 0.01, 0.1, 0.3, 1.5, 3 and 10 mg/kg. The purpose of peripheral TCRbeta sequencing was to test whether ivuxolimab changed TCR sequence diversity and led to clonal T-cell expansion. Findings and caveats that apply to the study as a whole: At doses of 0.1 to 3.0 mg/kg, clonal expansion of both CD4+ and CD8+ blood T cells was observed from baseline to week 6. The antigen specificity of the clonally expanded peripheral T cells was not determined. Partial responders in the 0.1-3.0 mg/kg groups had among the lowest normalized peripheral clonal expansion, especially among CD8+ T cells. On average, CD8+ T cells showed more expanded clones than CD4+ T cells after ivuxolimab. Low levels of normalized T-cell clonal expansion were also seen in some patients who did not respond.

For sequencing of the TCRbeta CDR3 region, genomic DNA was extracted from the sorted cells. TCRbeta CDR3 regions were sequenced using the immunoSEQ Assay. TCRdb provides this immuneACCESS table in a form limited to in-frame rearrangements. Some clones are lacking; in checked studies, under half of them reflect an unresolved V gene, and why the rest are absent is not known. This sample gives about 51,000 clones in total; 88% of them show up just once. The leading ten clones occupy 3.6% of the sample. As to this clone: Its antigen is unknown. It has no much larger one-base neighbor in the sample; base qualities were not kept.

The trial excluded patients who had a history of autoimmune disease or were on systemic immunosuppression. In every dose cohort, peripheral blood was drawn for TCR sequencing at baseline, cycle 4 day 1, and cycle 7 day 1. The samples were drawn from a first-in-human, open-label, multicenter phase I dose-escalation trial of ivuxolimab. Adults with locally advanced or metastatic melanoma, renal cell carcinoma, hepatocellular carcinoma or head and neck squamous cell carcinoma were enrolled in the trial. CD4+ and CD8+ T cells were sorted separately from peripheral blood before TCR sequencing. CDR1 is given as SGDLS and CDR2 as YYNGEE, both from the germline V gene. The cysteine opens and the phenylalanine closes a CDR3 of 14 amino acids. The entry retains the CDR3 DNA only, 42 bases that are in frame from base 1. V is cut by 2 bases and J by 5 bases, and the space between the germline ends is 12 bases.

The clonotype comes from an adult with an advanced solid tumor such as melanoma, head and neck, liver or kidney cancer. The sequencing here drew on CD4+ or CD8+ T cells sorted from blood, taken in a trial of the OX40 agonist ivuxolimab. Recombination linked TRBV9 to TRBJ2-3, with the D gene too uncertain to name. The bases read TGTGCCAGCAGCGTTGGTCCGTTTGAAGATACGCAGTATTTT. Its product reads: CASSVGPFEDTQYF. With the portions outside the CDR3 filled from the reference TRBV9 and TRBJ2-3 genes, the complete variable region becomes DSGVTQTPKHLITATGQRVTLRCSPRSGDLSVYWYQQSLDQGLQFLIQYYNGEERAKGNILERFSAQQFPDLHSELNLSSLELGDSALYFCASSVGPFEDTQYFGPGTRLTVL.